This T cell receptor beta chain was observed in a study of cytomegalovirus exposure and HLA in healthy donors. Study at large: A prior study identified approximately 110 million unique TCR beta sequences from roughly 180 million T cells. Study results and limitations: In a later analysis, V- and J-gene trimming of beta chains associated with a DCLRE1C missense variant, replicated independently. Per a prior analysis, the majority of TCR beta V segments were productive roughly 90% or roughly 30% of the time.

The PCR made use of 60 Vbeta and 13 Jbeta primers. TCRdb's copy holds only in-frame clones and misses some; the assay was immunoSEQ multiplex PCR. The sample contains some 120,000 clones, 80% of which appear only once. The CDR3 runs to 14 residues. The V gene lost 2 bases and the J gene lost 6 bases, with 8 bases spanning the gap. Germline values: CDR1 SNHLY, CDR2 FYNNEI. Among the donors, all were healthy bone marrow donors. In regard to this clone: Its antigen is not known.

The sequenced sample was PBMCs. This TCR derives from a man aged 35-49 years in good health and CMV-seronegative. The genes are TRBV2 and TRBJ1-6; D is perhaps TRBD1 (5 bases). The CDR3 reads CASSETGLNSPLHF. CDR3 nucleotides: TGTGCCAGCAGTGAAACAGGCCTTAATTCACCCCTCCACTTT.